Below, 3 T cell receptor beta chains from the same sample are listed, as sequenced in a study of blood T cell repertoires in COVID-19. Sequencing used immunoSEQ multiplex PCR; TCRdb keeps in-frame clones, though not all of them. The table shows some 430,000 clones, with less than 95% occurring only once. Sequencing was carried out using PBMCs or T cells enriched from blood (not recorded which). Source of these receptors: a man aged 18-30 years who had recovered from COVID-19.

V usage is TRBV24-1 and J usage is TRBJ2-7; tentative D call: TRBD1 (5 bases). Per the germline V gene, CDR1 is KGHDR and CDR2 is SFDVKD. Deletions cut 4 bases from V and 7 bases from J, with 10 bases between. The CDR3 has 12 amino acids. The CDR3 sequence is CATSDPNREQYF. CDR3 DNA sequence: TGTGCCACCAGTGACCCGAACAGGGAGCAGTACTTC.

The CDR3: CASSVTSGMNTGELFF. The CDR3 coding sequence is TGTGCCAGTAGTGTCACTAGCGGGATGAACACCGGGGAGCTGTTTTTT. The chain employs TRBV19 and TRBJ2-2; 10 nucleotides match TRBD2. This CDR3 is 16 amino acids long. The V segment lost 5 bases and the J segment 1 base; nucleotides outside the gene matches: 4. CDR1 is LNHDA and CDR2 is SQIVND in the germline V gene (reference sequence).

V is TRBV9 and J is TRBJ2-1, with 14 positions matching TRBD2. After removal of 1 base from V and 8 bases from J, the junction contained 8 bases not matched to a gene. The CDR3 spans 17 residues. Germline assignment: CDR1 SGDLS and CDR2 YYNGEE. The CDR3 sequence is CASSVTTSGRGNHEQFF. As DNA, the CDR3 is TGTGCCAGCAGCGTAACGACTAGCGGGAGGGGTAACCATGAGCAGTTCTTC.